This passage covers 15 T cell receptor beta chains from one sample sequenced in a study of blood T cell repertoires in COVID-19. Measured with immunoSEQ multiplex PCR; TCRdb has only the in-frame clones, and not every one. The table shows approximately 300,000 clones, with approximately 85% occurring only once. The specimen sequenced was peripheral blood. These TCRs come from a human donor with COVID-19, enrolled during active disease. The donor label of this sample is uncertain.

The gene calls are TRBV3-1 (or the pseudogene TRBV3-2) and TRBJ1-4, with TRBD1 identical over 10 bases. The J segment lost 4 bases and the V segment lost 3 bases, leaving 2 bases of the junction unmatched. CDR1 is LGHDT, CDR2 YNNKEL, per germline (reference sequence). This CDR3 is built from 15 residues. CDR3 in DNA: TGTGCCAGCAGCCAGGACAGGGGGATTAATGAAAAACTGTTTTTT. Encoded protein: CASSQDRGINEKLFF.

J is TRBJ1-5 and V is TRBV4-1; 8 bases match TRBD1. Germline V CDR1 and CDR2: MGHRA, YSYEKL. This CDR3 contains 17 residues. With V trimmed by 1 base and J by 6 bases, 11 bases remained unmatched. The DNA of the CDR3 is TGCGCCAGCAGCCAAGGGATCGGACAGGGTCGCACTCAGCCCCAGCATTTT. This sequence encodes CASSQGIGQGRTQPQHF.

This sequence joins TRBV5-1 and TRBJ2-7; TRBD1 matches 8 bases. The CDR3 covers 15 residues. The V segment lost 0 bases and the J segment 0 bases; nucleotides outside the gene matches: 2. Per the germline V gene, CDR1 is SGHRS and CDR2 is YFSETQ. The CDR3 DNA is TGCGCCAGCAGCTTGGAGACAGGGGTCTCCTACGAGCAGTACTTC. Protein: CASSLETGVSYEQYF.

The chain joins TRBV6-4 to TRBJ2-7, with D perhaps matching TRBD1 (7 bases). This CDR3 has 14 residues. Trimming took off 5 bases at V and 2 bases at J, with 13 bases between the two ends. Germline values: CDR1 MRHNA, CDR2 SNTAGT. CDR3 loop: CASSRDSGPYEQYF. CDR3 coding DNA: TGTGCCAGCAGTAGGGACAGCGGGCCCTACGAGCAGTACTTC.

The V call is TRBV3-1 (or the pseudogene TRBV3-2), the J call TRBJ2-7; 9 bases are shared with TRBD2. Looked up from germline, CDR1 is LGHDT and CDR2 is YNNKEL (reference sequence). V was clipped by 2 bases and J by 6 bases; unmatched bases: 5. CDR3 length: 14 residues. The CDR3 bases are TGTGCCAGCAGCCAATGGGGACTAGCTTCCGAGCAGTACTTC. Its translation: CASSQWGLASEQYF.

This clone was counted once. The CDR3 region is CATSDLTSGQETQYF. In DNA form, the CDR3 reads TGTGCCACCAGTGATTTAACTAGCGGTCAAGAGACCCAGTACTTC. The rearrangement uses TRBV24-1 and TRBJ2-5; 8 bases fit TRBD2. The germline V gene encodes CDR1 KGHDR and CDR2 SFDVKD. V lost 1 base and J lost 2; bases outside the gene matches: 2. The CDR3 has 15 amino acids.

A note on this clone: Other nucleotide sequences in the sample specify the same CDR3. The chain joins TRBV7-9 to TRBJ1-1; D ambiguous. Trimming took 1 base from V and 1 from J, leaving 10 bases between them. Per the germline V gene, CDR1 is SEHNR and CDR2 is FQNEAQ (reference sequence). The CDR3 spans 15 residues. CDR3 residues: CASSLGEGSNTEAFF. CDR3 nucleotide sequence: TGTGCCAGCAGCTTAGGAGAGGGTTCGAACACTGAAGCTTTCTTT.

The chain joins TRBV5-4 to TRBJ1-4; 10 nucleotides agree with TRBD1. Germline-derived CDR1 and CDR2 are SGHNT and YYREEE (reference sequence). The CDR3 has 18 residues. V shed 4 bases, J shed 0 bases, and the junction held 9 bases outside the gene matches. The CDR3 region is CASSPTGGPTTTNEKLFF. As DNA, the CDR3 is TGTGCCAGCAGCCCGACAGGGGGCCCTACTACAACTAATGAAAAACTGTTTTTT.

This chain links TRBV29-1 with TRBJ2-1, with D perhaps TRBD2 (5 bases). CDR3 length equals 14 residues. V lost 5 bases to trimming and J lost 6 bases, with 17 bases between them. Germline CDR1 reads SQVTM; CDR2 reads ANQGSEA. The CDR3 coding sequence is TGCAGCGTTATAGTAGTAGGCGGGTTCAATGAGCAGTTCTTC. Protein sequence: CSVIVVGGFNEQFF.

This chain joins TRBV9 and TRBJ1-3; TRBD1 aligns across 10 bases. Germline CDR1 reads SGDLS; CDR2 reads YYNGEE. V was clipped by 2 bases and J by 4 bases; unmatched bases: 6. This CDR3 comprises 16 residues. This chain's CDR3 is CASSVSGQGVGNTIYF. The CDR3 DNA follows: TGTGCCAGCAGCGTGTCAGGACAGGGGGTGGGAAACACCATATATTTT.

The rearrangement joins TRBV7-3 to TRBJ1-5, with D possibly matching TRBD1 (6 bases). V dropped 1 base and J dropped 7 bases, with 8 bases sitting between them. This CDR3 has 13 residues. CDR1 and CDR2 from the germline V gene are SGHTA and FQGTGA. CDR3 in amino acids: CASSLNQGQPQHF. In DNA, the CDR3 is TGTGCCAGCAGCTTAAATCAGGGGCAGCCCCAGCATTTT.

This sequence joins TRBV9 and TRBJ1-6; tentative D call: TRBD1 (6 bases). The CDR3 length is 15 residues. Germline V gene lookup returns CDR1 SGDLS and CDR2 YYNGEE. V lost 2 bases and J 8 bases, leaving 14 bases between the germline ends. The CDR3: CASSVRGANDSPLHF. In DNA form, the CDR3 reads TGTGCCAGCAGCGTCAGGGGCGCCAACGATTCACCCCTCCACTTT.

This clone occurred a few times. This chain connects TRBV10-2 to TRBJ1-1; the D gene is possibly TRBD1 (6 bases). The CDR3 sequence is 16 residues long. The germline gives CDR1 WSHSY, CDR2 SAAADI. V lost 2 bases to trimming and J lost 2 bases, with 15 bases between them. The DNA of the CDR3 is TGCGCCAGCAGTGAGGATAAAGGGACATTAAACACTGAAGCTTTCTTT. Encoded protein: CASSEDKGTLNTEAFF.

This clone was counted many times. The chain employs TRBV28 and TRBJ2-2, with D unclear. This CDR3 comprises 15 residues. Germline CDR1 MDHEN, CDR2 SYDVKM. The V gene lost 8 bases and the J gene lost 0 bases, with 13 bases spanning the gap. CDR3 amino acids: CASGRHSANTGELFF. For the CDR3, the DNA is TGTGCCAGCGGTCGACACTCCGCGAACACCGGGGAGCTGTTTTTT. The full variable domain, with the rest looked up from reference TRBV28 and TRBJ2-2, is DVKVTQSSRYLVKRTGEKVFLECVQDMDHENMFWYRQDPGLGLRLIYFSYDVKMKEKGDIPEGYSVSREKKERFSLILESASTNQTSMYLCASGRHSANTGELFFGEGSRLTVL.

This chain joins TRBV28 and TRBJ1-6; 8 bases agree with TRBD1. V lost 2 bases, J lost 6 bases, and 0 bases stayed unmatched. The germline gives CDR1 MDHEN, CDR2 SYDVKM. The CDR3 loop spans 14 amino acids. CDR3 nucleotides: TGTGCCAGCAGTTTAGACAGGGGTAATTCACCCCTCCACTTT. Translating it yields CASSLDRGNSPLHF.